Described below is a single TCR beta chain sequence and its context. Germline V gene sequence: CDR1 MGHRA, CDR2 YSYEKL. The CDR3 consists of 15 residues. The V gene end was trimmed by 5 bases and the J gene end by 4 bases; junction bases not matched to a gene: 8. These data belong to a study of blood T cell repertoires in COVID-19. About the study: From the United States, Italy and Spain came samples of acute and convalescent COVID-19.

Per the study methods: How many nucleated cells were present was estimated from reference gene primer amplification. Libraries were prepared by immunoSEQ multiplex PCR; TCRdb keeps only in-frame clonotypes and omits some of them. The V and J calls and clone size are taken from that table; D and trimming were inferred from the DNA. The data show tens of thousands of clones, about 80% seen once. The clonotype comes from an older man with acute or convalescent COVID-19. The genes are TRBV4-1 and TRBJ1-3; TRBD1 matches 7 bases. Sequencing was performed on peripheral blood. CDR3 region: CASSEQRGRGNTIYF. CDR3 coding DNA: TGCGCCAGCAGCGAACAAAGGGGGCGAGGAAACACCATATATTTT.